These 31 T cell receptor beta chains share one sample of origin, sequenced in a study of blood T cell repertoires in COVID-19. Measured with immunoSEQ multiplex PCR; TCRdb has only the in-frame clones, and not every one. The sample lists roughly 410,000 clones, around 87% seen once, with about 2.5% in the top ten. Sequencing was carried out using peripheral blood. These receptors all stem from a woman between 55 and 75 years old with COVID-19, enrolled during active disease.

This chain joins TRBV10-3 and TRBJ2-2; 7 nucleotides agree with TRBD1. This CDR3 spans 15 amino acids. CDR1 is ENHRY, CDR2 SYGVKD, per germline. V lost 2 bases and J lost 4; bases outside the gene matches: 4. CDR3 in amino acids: CAISEGDRITGELFF. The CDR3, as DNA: TGTGCCATCAGTGAGGGGGACAGAATCACCGGGGAGCTGTTTTTT.

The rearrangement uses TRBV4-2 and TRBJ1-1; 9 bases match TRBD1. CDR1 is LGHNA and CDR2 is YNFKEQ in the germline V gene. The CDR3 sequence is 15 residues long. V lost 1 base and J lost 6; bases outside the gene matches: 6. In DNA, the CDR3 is TGTGCCAGCAGCCAAGGTCTACAGGGGGCTTCTGAAGCTTTCTTT. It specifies CASSQGLQGASEAFF.

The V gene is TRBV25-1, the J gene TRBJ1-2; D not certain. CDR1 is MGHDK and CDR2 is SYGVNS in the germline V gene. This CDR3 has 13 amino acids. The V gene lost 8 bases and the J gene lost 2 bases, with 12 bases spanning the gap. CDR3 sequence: CASRIPGNYGYTF. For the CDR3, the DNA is TGTGCCAGCCGTATTCCGGGGAACTATGGCTACACCTTC.

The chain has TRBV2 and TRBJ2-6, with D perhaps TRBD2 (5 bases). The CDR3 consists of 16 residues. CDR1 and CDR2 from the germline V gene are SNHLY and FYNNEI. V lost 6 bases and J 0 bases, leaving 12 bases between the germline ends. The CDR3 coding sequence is TGTGCCAGCAGCCACAGCGGACTCTCTGGGGCCAACGTCCTGACTTTC. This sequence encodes CASSHSGLSGANVLTF.

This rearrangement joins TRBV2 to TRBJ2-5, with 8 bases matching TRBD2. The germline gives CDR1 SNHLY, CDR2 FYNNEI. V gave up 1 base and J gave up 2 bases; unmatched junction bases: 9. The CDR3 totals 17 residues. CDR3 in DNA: TGTGCCAGCAGTGAAGAAGGGGCGACTAGCGCACAAGAGACCCAGTACTTC. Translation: CASSEEGATSAQETQYF.

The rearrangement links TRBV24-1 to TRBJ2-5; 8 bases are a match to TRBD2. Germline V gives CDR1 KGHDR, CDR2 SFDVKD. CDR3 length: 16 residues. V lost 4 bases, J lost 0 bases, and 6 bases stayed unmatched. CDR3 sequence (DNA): TGTGCCACCAGTGACCACAATAGCGGGAACCAAGAGACCCAGTACTTC. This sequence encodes CATSDHNSGNQETQYF.

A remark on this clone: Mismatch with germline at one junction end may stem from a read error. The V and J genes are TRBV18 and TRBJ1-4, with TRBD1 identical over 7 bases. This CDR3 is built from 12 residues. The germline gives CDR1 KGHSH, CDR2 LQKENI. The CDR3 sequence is CASSPKSGTALF. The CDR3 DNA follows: TGTGCCAGCTCACCTAAATCCGGGACAGCGCTATTT. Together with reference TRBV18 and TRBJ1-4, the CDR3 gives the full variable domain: NAGVMQNPRHLVRRRGQEARLRCSPMKGHSHVYWYRQLPEEGLKFMVYLQKENIIDESGMPKERFSAEFPKEGPSILRIQQVVRGDSAAYFCASSPKSGTALFGSGTQLSVL.

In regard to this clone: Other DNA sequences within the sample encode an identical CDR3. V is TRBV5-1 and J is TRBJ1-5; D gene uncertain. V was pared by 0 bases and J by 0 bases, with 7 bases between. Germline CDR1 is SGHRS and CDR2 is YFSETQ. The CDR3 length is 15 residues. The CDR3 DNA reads TGCGCCAGCAGCTTGGGAGGTAATAGCAATCAGCCCCAGCATTTT. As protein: CASSLGGNSNQPQHF.

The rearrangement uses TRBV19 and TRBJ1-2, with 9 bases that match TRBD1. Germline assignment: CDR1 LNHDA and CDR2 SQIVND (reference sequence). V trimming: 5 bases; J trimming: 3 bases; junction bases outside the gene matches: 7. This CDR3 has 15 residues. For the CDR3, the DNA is TGTGCCAGTAGTTCCGAGAGGACAGGGGACTATGGCTACACCTTC. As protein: CASSSERTGDYGYTF.

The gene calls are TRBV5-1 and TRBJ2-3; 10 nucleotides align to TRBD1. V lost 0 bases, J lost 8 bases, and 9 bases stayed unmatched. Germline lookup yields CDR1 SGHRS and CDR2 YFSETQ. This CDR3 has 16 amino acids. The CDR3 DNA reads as TGCGCCAGCAGCTTGGCAGGACAGGGGGTAGTCGTTACGCAGTATTTT. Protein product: CASSLAGQGVVVTQYF.

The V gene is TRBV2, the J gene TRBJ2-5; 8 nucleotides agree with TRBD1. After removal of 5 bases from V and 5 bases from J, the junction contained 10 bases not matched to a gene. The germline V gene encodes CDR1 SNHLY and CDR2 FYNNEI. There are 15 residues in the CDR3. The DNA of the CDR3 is TGTGCCAGCAGTCATCCGGGACAGGACCGGGAGACCCAGTACTTC. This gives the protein CASSHPGQDRETQYF.

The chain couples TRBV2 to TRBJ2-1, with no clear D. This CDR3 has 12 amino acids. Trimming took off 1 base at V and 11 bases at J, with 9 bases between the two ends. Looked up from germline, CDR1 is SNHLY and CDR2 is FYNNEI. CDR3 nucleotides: TGTGCCAGCAGTGAAGACCTGTACAAGCAGTTCTTC. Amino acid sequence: CASSEDLYKQFF.

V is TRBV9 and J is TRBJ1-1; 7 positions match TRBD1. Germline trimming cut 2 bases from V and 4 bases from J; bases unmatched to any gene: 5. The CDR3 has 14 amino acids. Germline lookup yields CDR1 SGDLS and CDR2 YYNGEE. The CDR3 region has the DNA TGTGCCAGCAGCGTTGTGACAGGGACCACTGAAGCTTTCTTT. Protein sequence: CASSVVTGTTEAFF.

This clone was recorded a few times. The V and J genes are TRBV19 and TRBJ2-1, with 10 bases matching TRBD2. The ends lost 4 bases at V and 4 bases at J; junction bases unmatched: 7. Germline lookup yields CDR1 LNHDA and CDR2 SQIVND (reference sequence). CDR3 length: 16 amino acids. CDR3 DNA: TGTGCCAGTAGTAGGGCTAGCGGGGGACTTTACAATGAGCAGTTCTTC. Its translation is CASSRASGGLYNEQFF.

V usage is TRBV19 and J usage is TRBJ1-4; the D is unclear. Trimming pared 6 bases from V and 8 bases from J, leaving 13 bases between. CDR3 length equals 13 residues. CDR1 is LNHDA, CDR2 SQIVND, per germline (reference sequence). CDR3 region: CASRVREEEKLFF. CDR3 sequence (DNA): TGTGCCAGTAGAGTTAGGGAGGAAGAAAAACTGTTTTTT.

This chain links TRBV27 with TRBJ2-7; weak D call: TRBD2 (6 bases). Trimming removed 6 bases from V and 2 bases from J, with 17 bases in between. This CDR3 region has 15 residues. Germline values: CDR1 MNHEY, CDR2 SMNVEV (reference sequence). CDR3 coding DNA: TGTGCCAGCAGGTCGACGGGGAGGCCTCCCTACGAGCAGTACTTC. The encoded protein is CASRSTGRPPYEQYF.

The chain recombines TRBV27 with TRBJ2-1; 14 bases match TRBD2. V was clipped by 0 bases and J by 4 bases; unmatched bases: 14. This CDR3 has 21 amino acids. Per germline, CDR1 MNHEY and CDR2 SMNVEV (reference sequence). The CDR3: CASSLSLFGLAGGKIYNEQFF. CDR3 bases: TGTGCCAGCAGTTTATCGTTATTCGGACTAGCGGGGGGAAAAATATACAATGAGCAGTTCTTC.

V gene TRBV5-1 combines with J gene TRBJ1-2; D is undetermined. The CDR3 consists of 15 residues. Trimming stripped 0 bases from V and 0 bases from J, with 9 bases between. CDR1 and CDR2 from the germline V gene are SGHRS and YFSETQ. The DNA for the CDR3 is TGCGCCAGCAGCTTGGTCGGGGTCCCTAACTATGGCTACACCTTC. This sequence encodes CASSLVGVPNYGYTF.

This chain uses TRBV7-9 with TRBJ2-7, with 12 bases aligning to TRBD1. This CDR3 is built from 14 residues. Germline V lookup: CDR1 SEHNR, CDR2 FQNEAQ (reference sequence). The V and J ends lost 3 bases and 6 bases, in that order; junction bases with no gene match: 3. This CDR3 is CASSFWDRGPEQYF. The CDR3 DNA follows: TGTGCCAGCAGCTTCTGGGACAGGGGGCCCGAGCAGTACTTC.

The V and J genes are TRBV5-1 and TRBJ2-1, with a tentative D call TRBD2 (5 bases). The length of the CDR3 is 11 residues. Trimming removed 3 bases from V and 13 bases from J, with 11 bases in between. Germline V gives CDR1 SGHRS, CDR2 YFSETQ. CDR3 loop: CASSSRGLQFF. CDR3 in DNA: TGCGCCAGCAGCTCCCGGGGTCTACAGTTCTTC.

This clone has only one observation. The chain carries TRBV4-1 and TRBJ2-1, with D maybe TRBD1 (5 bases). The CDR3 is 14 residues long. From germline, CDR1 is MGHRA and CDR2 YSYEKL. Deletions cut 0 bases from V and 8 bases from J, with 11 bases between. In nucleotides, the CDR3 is TGCGCCAGCAGCCAAGATCCCGCAGGGTATGAGCAGTTCTTC. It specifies CASSQDPAGYEQFF.

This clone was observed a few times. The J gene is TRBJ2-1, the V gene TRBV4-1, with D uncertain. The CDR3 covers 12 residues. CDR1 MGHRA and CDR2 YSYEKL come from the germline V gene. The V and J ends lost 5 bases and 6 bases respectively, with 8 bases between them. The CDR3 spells CASSDNGNEQFF. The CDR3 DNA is TGCGCCAGCAGCGACAATGGCAATGAGCAGTTCTTC.

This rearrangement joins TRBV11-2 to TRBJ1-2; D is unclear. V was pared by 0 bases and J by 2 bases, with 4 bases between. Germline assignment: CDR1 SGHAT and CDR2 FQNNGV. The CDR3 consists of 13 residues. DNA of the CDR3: TGTGCCAGCAGCTTAGACCCGAACTATGGCTACACCTTC. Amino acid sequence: CASSLDPNYGYTF.

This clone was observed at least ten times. CDR3 residues: CASTSGGSKEQFF. The CDR3 DNA sequence: TGTGCCAGTACTAGCGGGGGGAGTAAGGAGCAGTTCTTC. The chain joins TRBV12-3 or TRBV12-4 to TRBJ2-1; 12 bases fit TRBD2. The V and J ends lost 9 bases and 10 bases, in that order; junction bases with no gene match: 7. The length of the CDR3 is 13 residues.

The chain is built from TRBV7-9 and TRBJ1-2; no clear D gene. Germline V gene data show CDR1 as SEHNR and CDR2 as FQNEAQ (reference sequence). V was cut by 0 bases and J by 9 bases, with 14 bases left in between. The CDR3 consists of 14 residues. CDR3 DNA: TGTGCCAGCAGCTTAGCAGGCCTTTCGGGAAGCTACACCTTC. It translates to CASSLAGLSGSYTF. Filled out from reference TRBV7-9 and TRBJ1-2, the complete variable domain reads DTGVSQNPRHKITKRGQNVTFRCDPISEHNRLYWYRQTLGQGPEFLTYFQNEAQLEKSRLLSDRFSAERPKGSFSTLEIQRTEQGDSAMYLCASSLAGLSGSYTFGSGTRLTVV.

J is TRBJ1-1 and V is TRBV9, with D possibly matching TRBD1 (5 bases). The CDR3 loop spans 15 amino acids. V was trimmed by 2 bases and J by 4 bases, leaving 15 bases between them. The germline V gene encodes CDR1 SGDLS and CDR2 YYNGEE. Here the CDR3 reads CASSVENVGGTEAFF. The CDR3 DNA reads TGTGCCAGCAGCGTGGAGAATGTCGGGGGCACTGAAGCTTTCTTT.

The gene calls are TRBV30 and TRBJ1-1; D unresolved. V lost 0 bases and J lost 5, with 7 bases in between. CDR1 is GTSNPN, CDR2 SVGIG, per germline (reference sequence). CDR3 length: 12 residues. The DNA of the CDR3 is TGTGCCTGGAGTGTACGCGAGACTGAAGCTTTCTTT. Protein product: CAWSVRETEAFF.

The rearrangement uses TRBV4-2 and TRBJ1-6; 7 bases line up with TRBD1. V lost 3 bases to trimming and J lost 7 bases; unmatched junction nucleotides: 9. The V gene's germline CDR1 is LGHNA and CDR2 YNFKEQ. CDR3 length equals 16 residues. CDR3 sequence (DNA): TGTGCCAGCAGCCAGAATGACGGACAGGTGAATTCACCCCTCCACTTT. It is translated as CASSQNDGQVNSPLHF.

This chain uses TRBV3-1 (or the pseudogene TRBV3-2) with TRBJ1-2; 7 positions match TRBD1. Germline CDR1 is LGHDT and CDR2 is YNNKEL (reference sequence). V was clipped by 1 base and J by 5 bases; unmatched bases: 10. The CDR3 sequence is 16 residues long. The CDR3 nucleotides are TGTGCCAGCAGCCAAGCTTTCGGGACAGATACTTATGGCTACACCTTC. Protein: CASSQAFGTDTYGYTF.

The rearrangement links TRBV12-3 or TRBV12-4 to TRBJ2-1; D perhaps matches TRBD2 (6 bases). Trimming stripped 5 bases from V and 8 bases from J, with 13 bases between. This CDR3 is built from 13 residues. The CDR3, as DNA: TGTGCCAGCAGTCCGCAACTAGCTTATGAGCAGTTCTTC. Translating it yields CASSPQLAYEQFF.

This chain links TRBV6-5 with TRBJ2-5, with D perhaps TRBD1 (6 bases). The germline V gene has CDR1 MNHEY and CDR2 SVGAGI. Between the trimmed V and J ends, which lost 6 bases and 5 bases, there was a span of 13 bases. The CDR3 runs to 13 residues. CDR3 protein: CASSMTRGETQYF. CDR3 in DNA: TGTGCCAGCAGCATGACAAGGGGGGAGACCCAGTACTTC.